This paragraph reports one TCR beta chain. Enrollment of patients from Seattle took place during active infection, with longitudinal follow-up. This sample stems from a study of blood T cell repertoires in COVID-19. Looking at the study overall: The analysed material was cDNA or gDNA that came from T cells, B-cell-depleted T cells, or PBMCs.

CDR1 and CDR2 from the germline V gene are WSHSY and SAAADI. V trimming: 5 bases; J trimming: 2 bases; junction bases outside the gene matches: 5. The CDR3 runs 15 residues. Original data processing: The authors estimated nucleated cell counts from reference gene primer amplification. Clones were sequenced by immunoSEQ multiplex PCR, and TCRdb holds only the in-frame ones, with some missing. The DNA was the basis for D and trimming; V, J and clone size are from that table. The repertoire holds almost 400,000 clones, more than 70% seen once, with about 2% in the top ten. The receptor comes from a woman in her sixties or seventies with COVID-19, enrolled during active disease. Sequenced material: peripheral blood. The chain is built from TRBV10-2 and TRBJ1-4, with 7 nucleotides matching TRBD1. CDR3 nucleotide sequence: TGCGCCAGCAGTACAACAGGGGCGACTAATGAAAAACTGTTTTTT. Amino acids: CASSTTGATNEKLFF.